Shown below are 32 T cell receptor beta chains from a single sample sequenced in a study of T cell changes during pregnancy in multiple sclerosis. This table comes from immunoSEQ multiplex PCR, and its TCRdb copy is limited to in-frame clones, with some not included. The sample gives 50,000 to 60,000 clones, 75% to 95% of which show up once; 2% to 2.5% is in the top ten. Sequencing used peripheral blood, obtained in the first trimester of pregnancy. The receptors shown here come from a female donor in good health, enrolled as a control in a pregnancy study.

The chain is built from TRBV6-6 and TRBJ2-7; no reliable D call. Trimming cost V 6 bases and J 1 base, with 10 bases left between them. CDR3 size: 13 residues. The germline CDR1 and CDR2 sequences are MNHNY and SVGAGI (reference sequence). The CDR3 nucleotides read TGTGCCAGCAGGGGCCGAGTTTCCTACGAGCAGTACTTC. Protein sequence: CASRGRVSYEQYF.

The chain uses TRBV11-2 and TRBJ2-3; TRBD2 matches 10 bases. This CDR3 comprises 16 residues. Germline CDR1 and CDR2: SGHAT and FQNNGV. Losses at the gene ends were 4 bases for V and 3 bases for J; bases not matched to a gene: 7. CDR3 DNA sequence: TGTGCCAGCAGCTCTTATCTTAGCGGGAGGACAGATACGCAGTATTTT. This sequence encodes CASSSYLSGRTDTQYF.

This chain connects TRBV5-4 to TRBJ1-3, with D possibly matching TRBD1 (5 bases). CDR3 length equals 17 residues. The germline gives CDR1 SGHNT, CDR2 YYREEE (reference sequence). Trimming cost V 4 bases and J 0 bases, with 17 bases left between them. The CDR3 sequence: CASSDGGTFFSGNTIYF. Written as DNA, the CDR3 is TGTGCCAGCAGCGACGGGGGTACATTCTTCTCTGGAAACACCATATATTTT.

J is TRBJ2-2 and V is TRBV12-5; 11 positions match TRBD2. The CDR3 length is 17 residues. CDR1 is LGHNT, CDR2 FRNRAP, per germline. Trimming took 2 bases from V and 7 from J; bases not matched to a gene: 9. The CDR3 here is CASGLKVSGRAIGELFF. CDR3 nucleotide sequence: TGTGCTAGTGGTTTGAAGGTTAGCGGGAGGGCCATCGGGGAGCTGTTTTTT.

The V gene is TRBV5-5, the J gene TRBJ2-1; a weak D match, TRBD2 (6 bases). The germline gives CDR1 SGHKS, CDR2 YYEKEE (reference sequence). The CDR3 sequence is 14 residues long. V shed 4 bases and J shed 7 bases, with 15 bases lying between them. The CDR3 protein is CASSLAGSRNEQFF. The CDR3 bases are TGTGCCAGCAGCCTGGCCGGGAGTCGGAATGAGCAGTTCTTC.

The J gene is TRBJ2-5, the V gene TRBV7-2; 9 positions match TRBD2. Germline lookup yields CDR1 SGHTA and CDR2 FQGNSA. The V gene end was trimmed by 4 bases and the J gene end by 5 bases; junction bases not matched to a gene: 11. The CDR3 consists of 16 residues. The CDR3 loop is CASSSRGAGGRETQYF. The DNA of the CDR3 is TGTGCCAGCAGCTCACGTGGAGCGGGAGGACGGGAGACCCAGTACTTC.

The chain is built from TRBV4-2 and TRBJ2-5, with 10 bases aligning to TRBD2. This CDR3 has 18 residues. The germline gives CDR1 LGHNA, CDR2 YNFKEQ. The V gene end was trimmed by 3 bases and the J gene end by 4 bases; junction bases not matched to a gene: 14. The CDR3 region is CASSHNHNSGGYRETQYF. In nucleotides, the CDR3 is TGTGCCAGCAGCCATAATCATAATAGCGGGGGGTATCGAGAGACCCAGTACTTC.

V is TRBV28 and J is TRBJ2-5; 7 nucleotides match TRBD1. Germline trimming cut 10 bases from V and 1 base from J; bases unmatched to any gene: 6. The CDR3 spans 13 residues. The germline CDR1 and CDR2 sequences are MDHEN and SYDVKM. In DNA, the CDR3 is TGTGCCATCCGAAGACAGGGCCAAGAGACCCAGTACTTC. It is translated as CAIRRQGQETQYF.

V usage is TRBV6-1 and J usage is TRBJ2-5; 9 bases fit TRBD1. J gave up 3 bases and V 7 bases, and 3 bases lay outside the gene matches. The germline V gene has CDR1 MNHNS and CDR2 SASEGT. The CDR3 totals 13 residues. In DNA, the CDR3 is TGTGCCAGCAATCGGGACAGGGAAGAGACCCAGTACTTC. It encodes CASNRDREETQYF.

The V call is TRBV27, the J call TRBJ2-1; 7 nucleotides line up with TRBD1. Germline CDR1 reads MNHEY; CDR2 reads SMNVEV (reference sequence). The CDR3 runs 13 residues. The V and J ends lost 5 bases and 4 bases, in that order; junction bases with no gene match: 2. CDR3 DNA sequence: TGTGCCAGCAGTACGACAGGGTACAATGAGCAGTTCTTC. Translating it yields CASSTTGYNEQFF.

This clone is a singleton in its sample. The chain uses TRBV27 and TRBJ2-1, with D possibly matching TRBD2 (5 bases). V was pared by 3 bases and J by 10 bases, with 10 bases between. Germline CDR1 reads MNHEY; CDR2 reads SMNVEV (reference sequence). The length of the CDR3 is 12 residues. CDR3 nucleotide sequence: TGTGCCAGCAGTTTGAGGGATGGCGAGCAGTTCTTC. Its protein is CASSLRDGEQFF.

The gene calls are TRBV7-3 and TRBJ2-1; D is perhaps TRBD1 (6 bases). The germline V and J ends were trimmed by 4 bases and 7 bases, with 17 bases remaining between them. Germline V gene sequence: CDR1 SGHTA, CDR2 FQGTGA. This CDR3 spans 15 amino acids. CDR3 residues: CASSSRSTGMNEQFF. The CDR3 DNA reads TGTGCCAGCAGCTCGAGGAGCACAGGGATGAATGAGCAGTTCTTC. Combining the CDR3 with reference TRBV7-3 and TRBJ2-1 gives the whole variable domain GAGVSQTPSNKVTEKGKYVELRCDPISGHTALYWYRQSLGQGPEFLIYFQGTGAADDSGLPNDRFFAVRPEGSVSTLKIQRTERGDSAVYLCASSSRSTGMNEQFFGPGTRLTVL.

This chain links TRBV6-1 with TRBJ1-3, with 7 positions matching TRBD1. Germline loops: CDR1 MNHNS, CDR2 SASEGT. V trimming: 3 bases; J trimming: 4 bases; junction bases outside the gene matches: 0. The CDR3 spans 13 residues. CDR3 protein: CASSEDRGNTIYF. The CDR3 DNA reads as TGTGCCAGCAGTGAGGACAGGGGAAACACCATATATTTT.

This chain connects TRBV5-4 to TRBJ1-6; maybe TRBD1 (6 bases). CDR3 length equals 17 residues. Trimming cost V 3 bases and J 0 bases, with 13 bases left between them. Germline values: CDR1 SGHNT, CDR2 YYREEE (reference sequence). CDR3 in DNA: TGTGCCAGCAGCTCCCCAGGGGCGGGCTCCTATAATTCACCCCTCCACTTT. As protein: CASSSPGAGSYNSPLHF.

V is TRBV15 and J is TRBJ1-5, with D perhaps TRBD1 (6 bases). CDR1 is LNHNV and CDR2 is YYDKDF in the germline V gene (reference sequence). The CDR3 loop spans 14 amino acids. Trimming cost V 5 bases and J 3 bases, with 11 bases left between them. The DNA for the CDR3 is TGTGCCACCAGCGCGGGGGCGCCCAATCAGCCCCAGCATTTT. Its protein is CATSAGAPNQPQHF.

The chain recombines TRBV30 with TRBJ1-6, with D maybe TRBD1 (5 bases). CDR1 is GTSNPN and CDR2 is SVGIG in the germline V gene (reference sequence). This CDR3 comprises 13 residues. Trimming cost V 1 base and J 17 bases, with 18 bases left between them. CDR3 in DNA: TGTGCCTGGAGTGCTGGTGGGGGGGGAGGGTTCCACTTT. This encodes CAWSAGGGGGFHF. Filled out from reference TRBV30 and TRBJ1-6, the complete variable domain reads SQTIHQWPATLVQPVGSPLSLECTVEGTSNPNLYWYRQAAGRGLQLLFYSVGIGQISSEVPQNLSASRPQDRQFILSSKKLLLSDSGFYLCAWSAGGGGGFHFGNGTRLTVT.

The CDR3 spells CASSPPGGYTQYF. CDR3 bases: TGTGCCAGCAGCCCTCCGGGGGGTTATACGCAGTATTTT. The chain carries TRBV7-9 and TRBJ2-3, with 7 bases identical to TRBD2. Germline-derived CDR1 and CDR2 are SEHNR and FQNEAQ (reference sequence). This CDR3 comprises 13 residues. The junction had 6 bases not matched to a gene; V was cut back by 5 bases and J by 7 bases.

The chain carries TRBV4-1 and TRBJ2-5; D perhaps matches TRBD1 (7 bases). The germline V gene encodes CDR1 MGHRA and CDR2 YSYEKL. Trimming removed 4 bases from V and 6 bases from J, with 12 bases in between. The CDR3 has 13 amino acids. The CDR3 DNA sequence: TGCGCCAGCAGCCCCCGGAGGGGGCAGACCCAGTACTTC. Its protein is CASSPRRGQTQYF.

The chain combines TRBV19 with TRBJ1-1; 8 nucleotides align to TRBD1. The germline gives CDR1 LNHDA, CDR2 SQIVND (reference sequence). V lost 7 bases and J lost 1; bases outside the gene matches: 5. The CDR3 length is 14 residues. Here the CDR3 DNA reads TGTGCCAGTAACCCGACAGGGGAGAACACTGAAGCTTTCTTT. Encoded protein: CASNPTGENTEAFF.

As to this clone: The junction and the germline gene differ at one end; a read error may be behind it. The chain joins TRBV27 to TRBJ2-1; D not resolved. The CDR3 consists of 16 residues. The V gene's germline CDR1 is MNHEY and CDR2 SMNVEV (reference sequence). Here the CDR3 DNA reads TGTGCCAGCAGTCTATCCCTCGAGAGCTCCTACAATGAGCAGTTCTTC. This translates into CASSLSLESSYNEQFF.

The chain has TRBV7-9 and TRBJ1-1, with 7 bases lining up with TRBD1. CDR1 SEHNR and CDR2 FQNEAQ come from the germline V gene (reference sequence). J was trimmed by 0 bases and V by 2 bases; bases with no gene match: 9. The CDR3 extends over 17 amino acids. CDR3 bases: TGTGCCAGCAGCTTAAGGGGCAGGGGGTACCTGAACACTGAAGCTTTCTTT. Translating gives CASSLRGRGYLNTEAFF. The variable domain in full, with the rest retrieved from reference TRBV7-9 and TRBJ1-1, is DTGVSQNPRHKITKRGQNVTFRCDPISEHNRLYWYRQTLGQGPEFLTYFQNEAQLEKSRLLSDRFSAERPKGSFSTLEIQRTEQGDSAMYLCASSLRGRGYLNTEAFFGQGTRLTVV.

The chain employs TRBV19 and TRBJ2-1, with 7 bases lining up with TRBD1. Germline CDR1 LNHDA, CDR2 SQIVND (reference sequence). This CDR3 is 15 amino acids long. Germline trimming cut 6 bases from V and 4 bases from J; bases unmatched to any gene: 9. The CDR3 region is CASSIAAGGYNEQFF. CDR3 coding DNA: TGTGCCAGTAGCATTGCAGCAGGGGGATACAATGAGCAGTTCTTC. Combining the CDR3 with reference TRBV19 and TRBJ2-1 gives the whole variable domain DGGITQSPKYLFRKEGQNVTLSCEQNLNHDAMYWYRQDPGQGLRLIYYSQIVNDFQKGDIAEGYSVSREKKESFPLTVTSAQKNPTAFYLCASSIAAGGYNEQFFGPGTRLTVL.

This clone appeared a single time. The chain carries TRBV6-5 and TRBJ1-1, with D possibly matching TRBD1 (5 bases). From germline, CDR1 is MNHEY and CDR2 SVGAGI. CDR3 length equals 15 residues. V was cut by 0 bases and J by 4 bases, with 12 bases left in between. CDR3 DNA: TGTGCCAGCAGTTACTCGCAGGGTTCAGCCACTGAAGCTTTCTTT. Encoded protein: CASSYSQGSATEAFF.

This chain links TRBV2 with TRBJ2-1, with 9 bases identical to TRBD2. The length of the CDR3 is 17 residues. Germline V CDR1 and CDR2: SNHLY, FYNNEI. J gave up 8 bases and V 6 bases, and 17 bases lay outside the gene matches. Written as DNA, the CDR3 is TGTGCCAGCAGGGACCGAGCGGGAGGAGGTCTATACGATGAGCAGTTCTTC. It is translated as CASRDRAGGGLYDEQFF.

This clone was seen once. The chain carries TRBV7-6 and TRBJ2-7; 7 bases line up with TRBD1. Trimming removed 5 bases from V and 4 bases from J; junction bases left unmatched: 8. This CDR3 is 14 amino acids long. The germline gives CDR1 SGHVS, CDR2 FNYEAQ. The CDR3 DNA reads as TGTGCCAGCAGCGAACAGGGGCCTGCTTACGAGCAGTACTTC. Translating gives CASSEQGPAYEQYF.

The chain is built from TRBV18 and TRBJ1-2; TRBD1 matches at 7 bases. V gave up 3 bases and J gave up 7 bases; unmatched junction bases: 11. The CDR3 spans 15 residues. Germline CDR1 KGHSH, CDR2 LQKENI. The CDR3 sequence: CASSPRQGLEAGYTF. The CDR3 bases are TGTGCCAGCTCACCGAGACAGGGATTAGAGGCTGGCTACACCTTC.

The chain couples TRBV6-1 to TRBJ1-3, with D tentatively TRBD1 (5 bases). In germline, CDR1 is MNHNS, CDR2 SASEGT. The ends were cut back, 5 bases at V and 3 bases at J, with 8 bases in the middle. The CDR3 consists of 13 residues. The CDR3 here is CASSQGFGNTIYF. The CDR3 nucleotides read TGTGCCAGCAGTCAGGGATTTGGAAACACCATATATTTT.

This clone has only a few counts. The rearrangement uses TRBV5-1 and TRBJ2-1; 14 bases fit TRBD2. Germline V lookup: CDR1 SGHRS, CDR2 YFSETQ. The CDR3 sequence is 17 residues long. V gave up 5 bases and J gave up 7 bases; unmatched junction bases: 11. The CDR3: CASREGTSGGTGNEQFF. CDR3 DNA: TGCGCCAGCAGAGAAGGGACTAGCGGGGGAACGGGGAATGAGCAGTTCTTC.

The chain joins TRBV28 to TRBJ1-5; a weak D match, TRBD1 (5 bases). Germline values: CDR1 MDHEN, CDR2 SYDVKM. This CDR3 has 14 amino acids. Trimming stripped 4 bases from V and 3 bases from J, with 10 bases between. CDR3: CASSSGGSNQPQHF. CDR3 nucleotide sequence: TGTGCCAGCAGTTCGGGGGGTTCCAATCAGCCCCAGCATTTT.

The J gene is TRBJ2-1, the V gene TRBV18; 7 bases are a match to TRBD1. J gave up 8 bases and V 2 bases, and 6 bases lay outside the gene matches. Germline values: CDR1 KGHSH, CDR2 LQKENI. The CDR3 consists of 14 residues. The CDR3: CASSPRQGNDEQFF. The DNA of the CDR3 is TGTGCCAGCTCACCAAGACAGGGTAATGATGAGCAGTTCTTC.

CDR3 nucleotide sequence: TGTGCCAGCAGTTACCCGGGGGGTTCCTACGAGCAGTACTTC. Translating gives CASSYPGGSYEQYF. The chain uses TRBV6-5 and TRBJ2-7; 7 bases are shared with TRBD2. CDR1 MNHEY and CDR2 SVGAGI come from the germline V gene. This CDR3 is built from 14 residues. Trimming took 2 bases from V and 1 from J; bases not matched to a gene: 2.

The chain joins TRBV4-1 to TRBJ2-5; 9 bases align to TRBD2. Judging by the DNA end, TRBJ2-7 fits better; the J call may be wrong. CDR3 length: 15 amino acids. Germline V gene data show CDR1 as MGHRA and CDR2 as YSYEKL. The CDR3 is CASSQLTSGLYEQYF. The CDR3 DNA reads TGCGCCAGCAGCCAATTGACTAGCGGACTCTACGAGCAGTACTTC.